The 23 T cell receptor beta chains given below trace back to one sample, sequenced in a study of shared clonotypes between healthy human individuals. Only in-frame clones appear in the TCRdb table, and some are missing; sequencing was by immunoSEQ multiplex PCR. The sample has around 2.5 million clones; roughly 93% are singletons. The sample taken for sequencing was naive CD4+ T cells from PBMCs. Subset given: CD45RA+ positively selected. The receptors derive from a man between 18 and 29 years old in good health. Some clones in this sample may be carry-over from other donors' samples.

This chain connects TRBV28 to TRBJ2-7; D is perhaps TRBD1 or TRBD2 (5 bases each). V lost 11 bases and J 2 bases, leaving 16 bases between the germline ends. This CDR3 contains 13 residues. Looked up from germline, CDR1 is MDHEN and CDR2 is SYDVKM. This chain's CDR3 is CAVTRDGPYEQYF. For the CDR3, the DNA is TGTGCCGTTACTAGGGACGGGCCCTACGAGCAGTACTTC. Combining the CDR3 with reference TRBV28 and TRBJ2-7 gives the whole variable domain DVKVTQSSRYLVKRTGEKVFLECVQDMDHENMFWYRQDPGLGLRLIYFSYDVKMKEKGDIPEGYSVSREKKERFSLILESASTNQTSMYLCAVTRDGPYEQYFGPGTRLTVT.

The V call is TRBV28, the J call TRBJ1-5, with D possibly being TRBD1 (5 bases). The CDR3 sequence is 19 residues long. V lost 5 bases, J lost 4 bases, and 27 bases lay in between. The germline gives CDR1 MDHEN, CDR2 SYDVKM. The CDR3 DNA is TGTGCCAGCAGTACGGGGGTGGAGAAGGGCCGGGGTAGGAATCAGCCCCAGCATTTT. Translated: CASSTGVEKGRGRNQPQHF. Together with reference TRBV28 and TRBJ1-5, the CDR3 gives the full variable domain: DVKVTQSSRYLVKRTGEKVFLECVQDMDHENMFWYRQDPGLGLRLIYFSYDVKMKEKGDIPEGYSVSREKKERFSLILESASTNQTSMYLCASSTGVEKGRGRNQPQHFGDGTRLSIL.

The V and J genes are TRBV9 and TRBJ1-1; TRBD1 might be the D (6 bases). This CDR3 is 15 amino acids long. The germline CDR1 and CDR2 sequences are SGDLS and YYNGEE. V lost 0 bases to trimming and J lost 3 bases, with 12 bases between them. The CDR3 reads CASSVAGGPDTEAFF. The CDR3 coding sequence is TGTGCCAGCAGCGTAGCTGGGGGGCCGGACACTGAAGCTTTCTTT.

CDR3 in DNA: TGCGCCAGCAGCTTCGTCCCGGGGAGTAACTTGGCCGAGCAGTACTTC. Its translation is CASSFVPGSNLAEQYF. This chain links TRBV5-1 with TRBJ2-7, with D perhaps TRBD2 (5 bases). The CDR3 loop spans 16 amino acids. Trimming stripped 2 bases from V and 6 bases from J, with 21 bases between. Germline lookup yields CDR1 SGHRS and CDR2 YFSETQ. Filled out from reference TRBV5-1 and TRBJ2-7, the complete variable domain reads KAGVTQTPRYLIKTRGQQVTLSCSPISGHRSVSWYQQTPGQGLQFLFEYFSETQRNKGNFPGRFSGRQFSNSRSEMNVSTLELGDSALYLCASSFVPGSNLAEQYFGPGTRLTVT.

J is TRBJ2-5 and V is TRBV7-9; a possible D gene is TRBD2 (5 bases). Trimming left V 4 bases short and J 3 bases short, with 21 bases between. Looked up from germline, CDR1 is SEHNR and CDR2 is FQNEAQ (reference sequence). The CDR3 sequence is 17 residues long. CDR3 loop: CASSWVGSGRVEETQYF. The CDR3 region has the DNA TGTGCCAGCAGCTGGGTGGGAAGCGGACGGGTGGAAGAGACCCAGTACTTC.

The J gene is TRBJ2-2, the V gene TRBV7-3; D is perhaps TRBD2 (5 bases). The CDR3 consists of 15 residues. V lost 5 bases and J 6 bases, leaving 16 bases between the germline ends. The germline CDR1 and CDR2 sequences are SGHTA and FQGTGA. The CDR3 here is CASSLGLAQAGELFF. The CDR3 DNA reads as TGTGCCAGCAGCCTGGGCCTAGCCCAAGCCGGGGAGCTGTTTTTT.

The gene calls are TRBV2 and TRBJ2-7; 11 bases line up with TRBD1. CDR1 and CDR2 (germline): SNHLY, FYNNEI. The V gene end was trimmed by 6 bases and the J gene end by 3 bases; junction bases not matched to a gene: 7. The CDR3 runs 15 residues. Here the CDR3 DNA reads TGTGCCAGCAGGGGGACAGGGGGGGCGATCTACGAGCAGTACTTC. Protein product: CASRGTGGAIYEQYF. Full variable domain (missing parts from reference TRBV2 and TRBJ2-7): EPEVTQTPSHQVTQMGQEVILRCVPISNHLYFYWYRQILGQKVEFLVSFYNNEISEKSEIFDDQFSVERPDGSNFTLKIRSTKLEDSAMYFCASRGTGGAIYEQYFGPGTRLTVT.

The chain is built from TRBV28 and TRBJ1-2, with D perhaps matching TRBD1 (5 bases). V lost 2 bases and J lost 1, with 14 bases in between. Germline lookup yields CDR1 MDHEN and CDR2 SYDVKM. The length of the CDR3 is 16 residues. The CDR3 DNA follows: TGTGCCAGCAGTTTACCTATCACAGGCGTTAACTATGGCTACACCTTC. Amino acids: CASSLPITGVNYGYTF.

The chain uses TRBV7-8 and TRBJ2-7; TRBD2 matches 7 bases. There are 16 residues in the CDR3. Trimming at V came to 1 base and at J to 0 bases, leaving 6 bases not matched to a gene. The germline CDR1 and CDR2 sequences are SGHVS and FQNEAQ. The CDR3 nucleotides read TGTGCCAGCAGCTTAGTGGAGGGACTATACTCCTACGAGCAGTACTTC. Its translation is CASSLVEGLYSYEQYF.

V is TRBV4-1 and J is TRBJ2-2; D could derive from TRBD1 or TRBD2 (6 bases each). The length of the CDR3 is 16 residues. Germline loops: CDR1 MGHRA, CDR2 YSYEKL. The V gene lost 1 base and the J gene lost 2 bases, with 11 bases spanning the gap. The CDR3 DNA follows: TGCGCCAGCAGCCAAGCGGGGGCAGGAAACACCGGGGAGCTGTTTTTT. Amino acid sequence: CASSQAGAGNTGELFF.

CDR3 DNA: TGTGCCATCAGTGCAAATGCAGGGAGGGCAGATACGCAGTATTTT. The encoded protein is CAISANAGRADTQYF. The chain uses TRBV10-3 and TRBJ2-3; TRBD2 agrees at 7 bases. V was pared by 4 bases and J by 4 bases, with 8 bases of the junction left unmatched. Looked up from germline, CDR1 is ENHRY and CDR2 is SYGVKD. There are 15 residues in the CDR3.

This clone has a single count. The V and J genes are TRBV11-2 and TRBJ1-1; 7 nucleotides match TRBD1. V was pared by 1 base and J by 2 bases, with 4 bases of the junction left unmatched. The germline gives CDR1 SGHAT, CDR2 FQNNGV. The CDR3 loop spans 15 amino acids. The CDR3 loop reads CASSLVGQINTEAFF. CDR3 nucleotide sequence: TGTGCCAGCAGCTTAGTGGGACAGATAAACACTGAAGCTTTCTTT.

A word on this clone: The same CDR3 can be traced to other DNA sequences in this sample. The rearrangement links TRBV18 to TRBJ1-1, with 8 bases lining up with TRBD1. CDR3 length: 16 amino acids. V lost 4 bases, J lost 0 bases, and 7 bases stayed unmatched. Germline V CDR1 and CDR2: KGHSH, LQKENI. The CDR3 loop is CASSLTGTGLNTEAFF. CDR3 coding DNA: TGTGCCAGCTCACTAACCGGGACAGGTTTGAACACTGAAGCTTTCTTT.

This chain uses TRBV7-2 with TRBJ2-7; maybe TRBD2 (6 bases). Looked up from germline, CDR1 is SGHTA and CDR2 is FQGNSA. The V gene lost 1 base and the J gene lost 6 bases, with 10 bases spanning the gap. The CDR3 has 13 amino acids. This CDR3 is CASSLVLRGEQYF. CDR3 nucleotide sequence: TGTGCCAGCAGCTTAGTTCTGCGGGGCGAGCAGTACTTC.

This clone was detected only once. This chain links TRBV28 with TRBJ2-2; D possibly corresponds to TRBD2 (5 bases). This CDR3 has 15 amino acids. With 6 bases removed from V and 3 bases from J, the gap between germline ends came to 14 bases. Germline CDR1 MDHEN, CDR2 SYDVKM. CDR3: CASSPGVGDTGELFF. CDR3 DNA sequence: TGTGCCAGCAGCCCCGGTGTGGGAGACACCGGGGAGCTGTTTTTT.

V is TRBV7-3 and J is TRBJ2-7; tentatively, D is TRBD2 (5 bases). Germline CDR1 and CDR2: SGHTA and FQGTGA. Trimming stripped 4 bases from V and 2 bases from J, with 12 bases between. The length of the CDR3 is 14 residues. The CDR3 spells CASSSHSGTYEQYF. The CDR3 DNA reads as TGTGCCAGCAGCTCCCACTCCGGGACCTACGAGCAGTACTTC.

This chain links TRBV7-2 with TRBJ1-4; 8 nucleotides line up with TRBD2. With the DNA end fitting TRBJ2-2 better, the J assignment may be wrong. CDR1 SGHTA and CDR2 FQGNSA come from the germline V gene. The CDR3 spans 12 residues. Here the CDR3 reads CASSPGGEELFF. The CDR3 DNA sequence: TGTGCCAGCAGCCCGGGGGGGGAGGAGCTGTTTTTT.

V and J are TRBV15 and TRBJ1-5; D ambiguous. The CDR3 runs to 16 residues. Trimming removed 0 bases from V and 7 bases from J, with 16 bases in between. The V gene's germline CDR1 is LNHNV and CDR2 YYDKDF (reference sequence). The CDR3 nucleotides are TGTGCCACCAGCAGAGACCCCTTTGGGCCGGGGCAGCCCCAGCATTTT. Encoded protein: CATSRDPFGPGQPQHF.

This clone was observed once. The genes are TRBV4-1 and TRBJ2-1, with D tentatively TRBD1 (5 bases). Between the trimmed V and J ends, which lost 0 bases and 4 bases, there was a span of 13 bases. The CDR3 runs to 16 residues. In germline, CDR1 is MGHRA, CDR2 YSYEKL. Written as DNA, the CDR3 is TGCGCCAGCAGCCAAGAAAATCTAGGGGATTACAATGAGCAGTTCTTC. Translation: CASSQENLGDYNEQFF.

The gene calls are TRBV11-2 and TRBJ1-4; D call uncertain. This CDR3 region has 14 residues. The V gene's germline CDR1 is SGHAT and CDR2 FQNNGV. The V end was cut by 1 base, the J end by 8 bases, with 11 bases between. The CDR3 DNA reads TGTGCCAGCAGCTTAGGGCAGTCTAGGGAAAAACTGTTTTTT. Amino acids: CASSLGQSREKLFF.

The chain recombines TRBV30 with TRBJ1-1; no firm D call. The CDR3 sequence is 12 residues long. Between the trimmed V and J ends, which lost 1 base and 4 bases, there was a span of 7 bases. CDR1 GTSNPN and CDR2 SVGIG come from the germline V gene (reference sequence). CDR3 nucleotide sequence: TGTGCCTGGAGTGGGGTTTCCACTGAAGCTTTCTTT. Amino acids: CAWSGVSTEAFF.

The chain joins TRBV19 to TRBJ1-2; no definite D call. Germline values: CDR1 LNHDA, CDR2 SQIVND (reference sequence). The CDR3 runs to 14 residues. Deletions cut 5 bases from V and 7 bases from J, with 17 bases between. The CDR3 loop reads CASSSQYGSGGYTF. In DNA form, the CDR3 reads TGTGCCAGTAGTTCCCAGTATGGGTCCGGTGGCTACACCTTC.

V usage is TRBV7-2 and J usage is TRBJ2-7; D tentatively fits TRBD1 or TRBD2 (5 bases each). This CDR3 is 17 amino acids long. Germline CDR1 is SGHTA and CDR2 is FQGNSA. Trimming took off 5 bases at V and 3 bases at J, with 23 bases between the two ends. CDR3 DNA: TGTGCCAGCAGCCCCCGATCGGGCCGGGGCGGTTTCTACGAGCAGTACTTC. As protein: CASSPRSGRGGFYEQYF.